These 24 T cell receptor beta chains originate from one sample sequenced in a study of T cell changes during pregnancy in multiple sclerosis. Assay: immunoSEQ multiplex PCR; the TCRdb copy retains only in-frame clones and omits some. The sample lists 45,000 to 55,000 clones, roughly 92% occurring once. Sequencing used peripheral blood, obtained after pregnancy. The receptors shown here come from a female donor with multiple sclerosis, enrolled in a pregnancy study.

V gene TRBV7-9 combines with J gene TRBJ1-1; 7 bases agree with TRBD1. Per the germline V gene, CDR1 is SEHNR and CDR2 is FQNEAQ (reference sequence). Trimming cost V 5 bases and J 1 base; bases outside gene matches: 10. CDR3 size: 16 residues. CDR3 coding DNA: TGTGCCAGCAGCGTCATATCAGGGGGTAGGAACACTGAAGCTTTCTTT. As protein: CASSVISGGRNTEAFF.

This chain connects TRBV27 to TRBJ1-1, with 7 bases that match TRBD1. Germline V gene data show CDR1 as MNHEY and CDR2 as SMNVEV (reference sequence). The CDR3 is 13 residues long. V trimming: 4 bases; J trimming: 12 bases; junction bases outside the gene matches: 11. The CDR3 nucleotides are TGTGCCAGCAGTTCTACTCGGGCAGGGGGACCTTTCTTT. Translating gives CASSSTRAGGPFF.

The gene calls are TRBV7-2 and TRBJ2-3, with a tentative D call TRBD2 (6 bases). The CDR3 is 16 amino acids. The germline CDR1 and CDR2 sequences are SGHTA and FQGNSA. Trimming took 5 bases from V and 4 from J, leaving 19 bases between them. CDR3 sequence (DNA): TGTGCCAGCAGCCAGACGGCTAGCGACCGTGCAGATACGCAGTATTTT. Translation: CASSQTASDRADTQYF.

The chain employs TRBV13 and TRBJ1-5, with 8 bases identical to TRBD1. Losses at the gene ends were 5 bases for V and 2 bases for J; bases not matched to a gene: 5. Per the germline V gene, CDR1 is PRHDT and CDR2 is FYEKMQ (reference sequence). The CDR3 spans 15 residues. Here the CDR3 DNA reads TGTGCCAGCAGCGCGGACAGGGTCGGCAATCAGCCCCAGCATTTT. This encodes CASSADRVGNQPQHF.

This chain joins TRBV7-9 and TRBJ2-1; 10 nucleotides match TRBD1. V gave up 5 bases and J gave up 0 bases; unmatched junction bases: 7. The CDR3 totals 17 residues. Germline V gene sequence: CDR1 SEHNR, CDR2 FQNEAQ (reference sequence). The CDR3 protein is CASSRDRGASSYNEQFF. DNA for the CDR3: TGTGCCAGCAGCCGGGACAGGGGCGCTAGCTCCTACAATGAGCAGTTCTTC.

The chain uses TRBV6-5 and TRBJ1-2, with D perhaps TRBD1 (5 bases). The CDR3 has 14 amino acids. V lost 8 bases, J lost 4 bases, and 17 bases lay in between. The germline CDR1 and CDR2 sequences are MNHEY and SVGAGI. CDR3 region: CASGMTAKRYGYTF. CDR3 bases: TGTGCCAGCGGAATGACAGCGAAACGCTATGGCTACACCTTC.

The rearrangement joins TRBV29-1 to TRBJ1-2; 7 positions agree with TRBD1. The CDR3 length is 13 residues. V lost 7 bases to trimming and J lost 9 bases; unmatched junction nucleotides: 14. The germline gives CDR1 SQVTM, CDR2 ANQGSEA. CDR3 nucleotide sequence: TGCAGCGGCAGGACAGGCCTTACAGGGAGCTACACCTTC. This translates into CSGRTGLTGSYTF.

Regarding this clone: Germline and junction disagree at one end, which may indicate a read error. The chain's CDR3 is CASSQDVGGPSF. CDR3 DNA sequence: TGTGCCAGCAGCCAAGATGTAGGGGGCCCCTCCTTC. The chain employs TRBV14 and TRBJ1-2; 7 nucleotides align to TRBD1. Germline V gene data show CDR1 as SGHDN and CDR2 as FVKESK. This CDR3 spans 12 amino acids. The full variable domain, completed using reference TRBV14 and TRBJ1-2, is EAGVTQFPSHSVIEKGQTVTLRCDPISGHDNLYWYRRVMGKEIKFLLHFVKESKQDESGMPNNRFLAERTGGTYSTLKVQPAELEDSGVYFCASSQDVGGPSFGSGTRLTVV.

The gene calls are TRBV5-4 and TRBJ1-1; tentative D call: TRBD1 (5 bases). The germline gives CDR1 SGHNT, CDR2 YYREEE (reference sequence). This CDR3 has 20 amino acids. Between the trimmed V and J ends, which lost 2 bases and 0 bases, there was a span of 26 bases. CDR3 sequence reads: CASSFSTVSSAALMNTEAFF. CDR3 in DNA: TGTGCCAGCAGCTTTTCGACAGTTTCCTCAGCCGCTCTAATGAACACTGAAGCTTTCTTT. Full variable domain (remainder filled in from reference TRBV5-4 and TRBJ1-1): ETGVTQSPTHLIKTRGQQVTLRCSSQSGHNTVSWYQQALGQGPQFIFQYYREEENGRGNFPPRFSGLQFPNYSSELNVNALELDDSALYLCASSFSTVSSAALMNTEAFFGQGTRLTVV.

This clone has only one observation. The J gene is TRBJ1-5, the V gene TRBV5-5; the match to TRBD1 covers 7 bases. Losses at the gene ends were 4 bases for V and 5 bases for J; bases not matched to a gene: 9. Germline loops: CDR1 SGHKS, CDR2 YYEKEE (reference sequence). The CDR3 runs 15 residues. The CDR3 sequence is CASSKGQQKDQPQHF. The CDR3 DNA is TGTGCCAGCAGCAAGGGACAGCAAAAGGATCAGCCCCAGCATTTT.

The V call is TRBV30, the J call TRBJ2-7, with 7 bases identical to TRBD2. V trimming: 5 bases; J trimming: 0 bases; junction bases outside the gene matches: 13. This CDR3 contains 16 residues. Germline loops: CDR1 GTSNPN, CDR2 SVGIG (reference sequence). The CDR3 region is CAWAGRAGVSSYEQYF. The CDR3 DNA sequence: TGTGCCTGGGCTGGAAGGGCGGGGGTTAGCTCCTACGAGCAGTACTTC.

J is TRBJ1-5 and V is TRBV23-1; possible D gene TRBD1, 6 bases. TRBV23-1 is an open reading frame whose function is uncertain. V lost 3 bases to trimming and J lost 9 bases, with 24 bases between them. The CDR3 covers 17 residues. CDR3 amino acids: CASSHRAGGVRFGPQHF. In DNA, the CDR3 is TGCGCCAGCAGTCATCGAGCGGGGGGCGTCCGATTTGGGCCCCAGCATTTT.

V usage is TRBV4-2 and J usage is TRBJ2-7; 10 bases agree with TRBD2. The CDR3 covers 16 residues. Germline loops: CDR1 LGHNA, CDR2 YNFKEQ. V lost 4 bases, J lost 0 bases, and 6 bases stayed unmatched. As DNA, the CDR3 is TGTGCCAGCAGCCGAAGCGGGGGGGGAAGCTCCTACGAGCAGTACTTC. Its protein is CASSRSGGGSSYEQYF.

This clone was seen a single time. The V and J genes are TRBV9 and TRBJ2-3; 8 positions agree with TRBD2. V dropped 0 bases and J dropped 11; count of bases not matched to a gene: 14. CDR1 is SGDLS, CDR2 YYNGEE, per germline. The CDR3 totals 16 residues. The CDR3 region is CASSVGGAGVSWGQYF. DNA for the CDR3: TGTGCCAGCAGCGTAGGAGGAGCGGGGGTATCCTGGGGGCAGTATTTT.

V gene TRBV19 combines with J gene TRBJ1-1; D unclear. Germline values: CDR1 LNHDA, CDR2 SQIVND (reference sequence). The CDR3 extends over 13 amino acids. Trimming left V 0 bases short and J 0 bases short, with 2 bases between. The DNA of the CDR3 is TGTGCCAGTAGTATAGATATGAACACTGAAGCTTTCTTT. Amino acids: CASSIDMNTEAFF.

CDR3 in amino acids: CASSFDYLNQPQHF. CDR3 DNA: TGTGCCAGCAGCTTCGACTACCTCAATCAGCCCCAGCATTTT. The gene calls are TRBV5-5 and TRBJ1-5; D uncertain. CDR1 and CDR2 from the germline V gene are SGHKS and YYEKEE (reference sequence). CDR3 size: 14 residues. Trimming took 2 bases from V and 3 from J, leaving 9 bases between them. The variable domain in full, with the rest retrieved from reference TRBV5-5 and TRBJ1-5, is DAGVTQSPTHLIKTRGQQVTLRCSPISGHKSVSWYQQVLGQGPQFIFQYYEKEERGRGNFPDRFSARQFPNYSSELNVNALLLGDSALYLCASSFDYLNQPQHFGDGTRLSIL.

V gene TRBV25-1 combines with J gene TRBJ2-1; 9 bases are shared with TRBD2. CDR1 MGHDK and CDR2 SYGVNS come from the germline V gene. This CDR3 is built from 14 residues. V lost 6 bases, J lost 6 bases, and 6 bases stayed unmatched. Written as DNA, the CDR3 is TGTGCCAGCAGATCTAGCGGGGACTTCAATGAGCAGTTCTTC. It is translated as CASRSSGDFNEQFF. The complete variable domain, with remaining parts taken from reference TRBV25-1 and TRBJ2-1, reads EADIYQTPRYLVIGTGKKITLECSQTMGHDKMYWYQQDPGMELHLIHYSYGVNSTEKGDLSSESTVSRIRTEHFPLTLESARPSHTSQYLCASRSSGDFNEQFFGPGTRLTVL.

CDR3 nucleotide sequence: TGTGCCAGCAGCTTCAGGACCCAGGGCTCTGGAAACACCATATATTTT. Its translation: CASSFRTQGSGNTIYF. V is TRBV7-8 and J is TRBJ1-3, with TRBD1 as a possible D gene (5 bases). Between the trimmed V and J ends, which lost 3 bases and 0 bases, there was a span of 12 bases. CDR1 is SGHVS, CDR2 FQNEAQ, per germline. The CDR3 totals 16 residues.

This clone was seen only a few times. CDR3 in amino acids: CASSIGPTEAFF. Here the CDR3 DNA reads TGTGCCAGTAGTATTGGCCCCACTGAAGCTTTCTTT. The chain is built from TRBV19 and TRBJ1-1; no clear D. V was shortened by 3 bases and J by 4 bases, with 6 bases between the two germline ends. The V gene's germline CDR1 is LNHDA and CDR2 SQIVND (reference sequence). This CDR3 region has 12 residues.

This sequence joins TRBV28 and TRBJ1-3; D uncertain. CDR3 length: 13 residues. Trimming took off 6 bases at V and 4 bases at J, with 10 bases between the two ends. Germline V lookup: CDR1 MDHEN, CDR2 SYDVKM. The CDR3 DNA is TGTGCCAGCAGGGGTTCGGGGGGAAACACCATATATTTT. Protein product: CASRGSGGNTIYF.

The J gene is TRBJ1-5, the V gene TRBV19, with 8 positions matching TRBD1. V lost 6 bases to trimming and J lost 2 bases; unmatched junction nucleotides: 6. The CDR3 is made up of 15 amino acids. Germline V gene data show CDR1 as LNHDA and CDR2 as SQIVND (reference sequence). CDR3 residues: CASSQTGVGNQPQHF. DNA for the CDR3: TGTGCCAGTAGCCAGACAGGGGTGGGCAATCAGCCCCAGCATTTT.

Remarks on this clone: The junction departs from germline at one end; a sequencing error may be responsible. This chain links TRBV7-7 with TRBJ2-1; 15 positions agree with TRBD2. The CDR3 extends over 18 amino acids. Germline V gives CDR1 SSHAT, CDR2 FNYEAQ (reference sequence). In nucleotides, the CDR3 is TGTGCTAGCAGCCCAAGGACTAGCGGGGGGGCCAGGTCCAATGAGCAGTTCTTC. Its protein is CASSPRTSGGARSNEQFF.

V and J are TRBV21-1 and TRBJ1-3; the table's D call TRBD1 went unverified against the DNA. TRBV21-1 is shown as a pseudogene. This CDR3 is 15 amino acids long. The CDR3 loop is CASSLGPVDGNTIYF. The CDR3 nucleotides are TGTGCCAGCAGCCTGGGCCCAGTAGATGGAAACACCATATATTTT.

This chain uses TRBV4-3 with TRBJ1-1; possible D gene TRBD1, 5 bases. Germline CDR1 LGHNA, CDR2 YSLEER. Trimming stripped 0 bases from V and 10 bases from J, with 18 bases between. This CDR3 region has 15 residues. CDR3 loop: CASSQDPRQGLGAFF. In DNA, the CDR3 is TGCGCCAGCAGCCAAGATCCCCGGCAGGGCCTTGGAGCTTTCTTT.